Shown below are 15 T cell receptor beta chains from a single sample sequenced in a study of blood T cell repertoires in COVID-19. Clones were read by immunoSEQ multiplex PCR, and TCRdb kept only the in-frame ones, dropping some. Among approximately 68,000 clones listed, around 86% were seen once. The sequencing sample was made of peripheral blood. The receptors were gathered from a man in his fifties with active COVID-19.

The gene calls are TRBV2 and TRBJ2-7; tentatively, D is TRBD1 (6 bases). CDR1 and CDR2 from the germline V gene are SNHLY and FYNNEI. V dropped 2 bases and J dropped 9 bases, with 11 bases sitting between them. The CDR3 has 12 residues. CDR3 coding DNA: TGTGCCAGCAGTGAAATGGGGGCGAGGCAGTACTTC. Translated: CASSEMGARQYF.

The genes are TRBV13 and TRBJ2-7; 9 bases agree with TRBD1. Trimming at V came to 6 bases and at J to 0 bases, leaving 3 bases not matched to a gene. Germline V gives CDR1 PRHDT, CDR2 FYEKMQ (reference sequence). The CDR3 is 14 residues long. The CDR3 DNA follows: TGTGCCAGCAGGCGGGGACAGGGCTCCTACGAGCAGTACTTC. It translates to CASRRGQGSYEQYF.

V and J are TRBV7-8 and TRBJ1-1; TRBD1 is a possible D gene (5 bases). V lost 5 bases, J lost 0 bases, and 16 bases lay in between. Germline CDR1 is SGHVS and CDR2 is FQNEAQ. The CDR3 has 16 amino acids. CDR3 DNA: TGTGCCAGCAGCCAGCAGGGTGCTTTCATGAACACTGAAGCTTTCTTT. This gives the protein CASSQQGAFMNTEAFF.

The chain combines TRBV9 with TRBJ2-5, with 14 bases fitting TRBD2. In germline, CDR1 is SGDLS, CDR2 YYNGEE. The V and J ends lost 4 bases and 5 bases, in that order; junction bases with no gene match: 4. This CDR3 has 15 residues. CDR3 bases: TGTGCCAGCAGCCCTGGGACTAGCGGGGGTGAGACCCAGTACTTC. Translating gives CASSPGTSGGETQYF.

The chain carries TRBV5-4 and TRBJ2-2; 8 nucleotides align to TRBD1. The CDR3 runs to 15 residues. From germline, CDR1 is SGHNT and CDR2 YYREEE (reference sequence). With 3 bases clipped from V and 6 bases from J, the junction kept 7 bases outside the gene matches. The chain's CDR3 is CASSSGTGLPGELFF. The CDR3 DNA is TGTGCCAGCAGCTCCGGGACAGGACTTCCCGGGGAGCTGTTTTTT.

This chain connects TRBV7-9 to TRBJ2-7; D gene ambiguous. Between the trimmed V and J ends, which lost 2 bases and 5 bases, there was a span of 13 bases. The length of the CDR3 is 14 residues. The germline V gene has CDR1 SEHNR and CDR2 FQNEAQ (reference sequence). The CDR3, as DNA: TGTGCCAGCAGCTTACCGGCTTCAGGCCACGAGCAGTACTTC. Its translation is CASSLPASGHEQYF. The variable domain in full, completed from reference TRBV7-9 and TRBJ2-7, reads DTGVSQNPRHKITKRGQNVTFRCDPISEHNRLYWYRQTLGQGPEFLTYFQNEAQLEKSRLLSDRFSAERPKGSFSTLEIQRTEQGDSAMYLCASSLPASGHEQYFGPGTRLTVT.

The chain couples TRBV19 to TRBJ1-1; 7 bases map to TRBD1. CDR3 length: 14 amino acids. V shed 9 bases and J 4 bases; nucleotides not matched to a gene: 11. CDR1 and CDR2 from the germline V gene are LNHDA and SQIVND (reference sequence). As DNA, the CDR3 is TGTGCCAGCCATATCAGGGGGACGGGCACTGAAGCTTTCTTT. Amino acids: CASHIRGTGTEAFF.

The chain joins TRBV19 to TRBJ2-1; TRBD2 matches 8 bases. The V gene end was trimmed by 5 bases and the J gene end by 1 base; junction bases not matched to a gene: 7. Per the germline V gene, CDR1 is LNHDA and CDR2 is SQIVND (reference sequence). The CDR3 loop spans 16 amino acids. In DNA form, the CDR3 reads TGTGCCAGTAGTGTCAGCGGGAGCCGTTCCTACAATGAGCAGTTCTTC. It encodes CASSVSGSRSYNEQFF.

V usage is TRBV5-1 and J usage is TRBJ2-7; the match to TRBD2 covers 11 bases. Trimming cost V 4 bases and J 4 bases; bases outside gene matches: 7. Germline CDR1 is SGHRS and CDR2 is YFSETQ. The CDR3 runs to 15 residues. CDR3 in amino acids: CASSRPGTSGYEQYF. The CDR3 nucleotides read TGCGCCAGCAGCCGACCCGGGACTAGCGGATACGAGCAGTACTTC.

V and J are TRBV21-1 and TRBJ2-4; TRBD2 is taken as the D call from the table, unchecked against the DNA. TRBV21-1 is flagged as a pseudogene. The CDR3 has 17 residues. The CDR3 sequence is CASSKECEREAKNIQYF. The CDR3 nucleotides read TGTGCCAGCAGCAAAGAGTGCGAGCGGGAAGCCAAAAACATTCAGTACTTC.

This sequence joins TRBV28 and TRBJ1-1; no firm D call. Per the germline V gene, CDR1 is MDHEN and CDR2 is SYDVKM. CDR3 length: 15 residues. V gave up 5 bases and J gave up 1 base, with 14 bases separating them. The CDR3 loop is CASSPRSGWNTEAFF. Here the CDR3 DNA reads TGTGCCAGCAGTCCGAGGTCCGGGTGGAACACTGAAGCTTTCTTT.

This chain connects TRBV20-1 to TRBJ2-7; 8 bases match TRBD1. Losses at the gene ends were 3 bases for V and 9 bases for J; bases not matched to a gene: 7. Per the germline V gene, CDR1 is DFQATT and CDR2 is SNEGSKA (reference sequence). This CDR3 region has 12 residues. In DNA, the CDR3 is TGCAGTGCTAGTGGGGACAGGACCGGGCAGTACTTC. As protein: CSASGDRTGQYF.

This clone was picked up one time. This chain joins TRBV29-1 and TRBJ2-4; tentatively, D is TRBD2 (5 bases). The ends were cut back, 7 bases at V and 0 bases at J, with 16 bases in the middle. Looked up from germline, CDR1 is SQVTM and CDR2 is ANQGSEA. The CDR3 length is 15 residues. The CDR3 bases are TGCAGCGATTTTTGGGAGACACTAGCCAAAAACATTCAGTACTTC. The encoded protein is CSDFWETLAKNIQYF.

The chain employs TRBV4-3 and TRBJ2-1, with 9 bases fitting TRBD2. Germline V gene sequence: CDR1 LGHNA, CDR2 YSLEER. The ends lost 0 bases at V and 5 bases at J; junction bases unmatched: 8. CDR3 size: 17 residues. The CDR3 region is CASSQDLGGRAHNEQFF. The CDR3 bases are TGCGCCAGCAGCCAAGATCTTGGCGGGAGGGCCCACAATGAGCAGTTCTTC.

V is TRBV9 and J is TRBJ2-7; possibly TRBD2 for D (6 bases). The CDR3 sequence is 15 residues long. The V end lost 4 bases, the J end lost 1 base, and 15 bases lay between the germline ends. The germline gives CDR1 SGDLS, CDR2 YYNGEE. The CDR3 DNA sequence: TGTGCCAGCAGCCCTATAGGACGGGGGTCCTACGAGCAGTACTTC. This sequence encodes CASSPIGRGSYEQYF.